A single sample is the source of the 7 T cell receptor beta chains below, sequenced in a study of monozygotic twins with cystic fibrosis. Assay used: immunoSEQ multiplex PCR; TCRdb lists only in-frame clones, some missing. The sample lists under 30,000 clones, just over 90% occurring once. Specimen: blood. The source of these receptors is a girl aged 2-15 years with cystic fibrosis.

V gene TRBV7-9 combines with J gene TRBJ2-7; 7 nucleotides agree with TRBD2. CDR3 length: 14 amino acids. CDR1 is SEHNR and CDR2 is FQNEAQ in the germline V gene (reference sequence). V was pared by 7 bases and J by 1 base, with 7 bases of the junction left unmatched. CDR3 DNA: TGTGCCAGCACCCTCGCCGGGGGGTCCTACGAGCAGTACTTC. This encodes CASTLAGGSYEQYF.

This clone was observed a few times. The J gene is TRBJ1-1, the V gene TRBV5-6; the D is unclear. Trimming left V 0 bases short and J 0 bases short, with 6 bases between. Germline values: CDR1 SGHDT, CDR2 YYEEEE. There are 14 residues in the CDR3. The CDR3 loop is CASSLGVMNTEAFF. The CDR3 DNA is TGTGCCAGCAGCTTGGGGGTAATGAACACTGAAGCTTTCTTT. The full variable domain, completed using reference TRBV5-6 and TRBJ1-1, is DAGVTQSPTHLIKTRGQQVTLRCSPKSGHDTVSWYQQALGQGPQFIFQYYEEEERQRGNFPDRFSGHQFPNYSSELNVNALLLGDSALYLCASSLGVMNTEAFFGQGTRLTVV.

The rearrangement uses TRBV5-5 and TRBJ1-6, with D tentatively TRBD1 (6 bases). This CDR3 has 18 amino acids. The germline V and J ends were trimmed by 3 bases and 0 bases, with 16 bases remaining between them. CDR1 is SGHKS, CDR2 YYEKEE, per germline (reference sequence). CDR3 DNA sequence: TGTGCCAGCAGCTACGGCACAGGGATCGGCTCCTATAATTCACCCCTCCACTTT. Protein product: CASSYGTGIGSYNSPLHF.

This chain joins TRBV6-5 and TRBJ1-2; D is possibly TRBD1 (5 bases). Germline CDR1 reads MNHEY; CDR2 reads SVGAGI. This CDR3 is built from 15 residues. Trimming took 2 bases from V and 8 from J, leaving 18 bases between them. Written as DNA, the CDR3 is TGTGCCAGCAGTTACAACCTGGTTTCAGGGCGGGGCTACACCTTC. It specifies CASSYNLVSGRGYTF.

This clone was found once. The chain uses TRBV6-6 and TRBJ2-7; 7 nucleotides line up with TRBD2. In germline, CDR1 is MNHNY, CDR2 SVGAGI (reference sequence). This CDR3 region has 14 residues. Unmatched junction bases numbered 8, after V lost 6 bases and J lost 3 bases. The CDR3 protein is CASRSVGTNYEQYF. The CDR3 bases are TGTGCCAGCAGATCGGTGGGGACTAACTACGAGCAGTACTTC.

The chain combines TRBV7-2 with TRBJ2-7; possible D gene TRBD2, 5 bases. Trimming removed 2 bases from V and 2 bases from J, with 16 bases in between. The CDR3 is 16 amino acids. CDR1 is SGHTA and CDR2 is FQGNSA in the germline V gene. In DNA, the CDR3 is TGTGCCAGCAGCTTATTTGGCAGAGGGAACCCCTACGAGCAGTACTTC. Protein sequence: CASSLFGRGNPYEQYF.

The chain uses TRBV2 and TRBJ1-2; TRBD1 agrees at 10 bases. Germline V gives CDR1 SNHLY, CDR2 FYNNEI. The CDR3 spans 15 residues. Trimming at V came to 6 bases and at J to 4 bases, leaving 8 bases not matched to a gene. The CDR3 spells CASSPGTGVLYGYTF. The DNA for the CDR3 is TGTGCCAGCAGCCCCGGGACAGGGGTTCTCTATGGCTACACCTTC. Using reference TRBV2 and TRBJ1-2 for the parts outside the CDR3, the full variable domain is EPEVTQTPSHQVTQMGQEVILRCVPISNHLYFYWYRQILGQKVEFLVSFYNNEISEKSEIFDDQFSVERPDGSNFTLKIRSTKLEDSAMYFCASSPGTGVLYGYTFGSGTRLTVV.